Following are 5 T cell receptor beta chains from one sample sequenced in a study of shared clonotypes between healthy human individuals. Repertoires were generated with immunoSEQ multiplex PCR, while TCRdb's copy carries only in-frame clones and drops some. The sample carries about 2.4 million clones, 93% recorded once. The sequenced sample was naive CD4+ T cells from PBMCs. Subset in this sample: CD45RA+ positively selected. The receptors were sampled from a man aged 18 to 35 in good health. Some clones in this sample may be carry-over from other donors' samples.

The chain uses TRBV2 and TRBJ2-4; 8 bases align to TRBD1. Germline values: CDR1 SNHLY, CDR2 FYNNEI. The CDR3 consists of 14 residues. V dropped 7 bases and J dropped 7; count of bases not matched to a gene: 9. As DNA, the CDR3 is TGTGCCAGCACCTTAGACAGGGGCGGCAACATTCAGTACTTC. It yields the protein CASTLDRGGNIQYF.

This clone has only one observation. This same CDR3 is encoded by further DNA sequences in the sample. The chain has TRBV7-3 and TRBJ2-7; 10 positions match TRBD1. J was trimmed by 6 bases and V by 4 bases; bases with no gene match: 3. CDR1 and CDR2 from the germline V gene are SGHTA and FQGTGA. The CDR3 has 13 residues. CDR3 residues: CASSSGQGGEQYF. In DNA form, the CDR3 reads TGTGCCAGCAGCTCTGGACAGGGGGGCGAGCAGTACTTC.

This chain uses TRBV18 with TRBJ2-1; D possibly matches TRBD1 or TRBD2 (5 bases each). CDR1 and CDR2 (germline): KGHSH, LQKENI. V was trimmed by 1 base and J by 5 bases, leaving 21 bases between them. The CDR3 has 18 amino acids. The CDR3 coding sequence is TGTGCCAGCTCACCACGGGACGGTCCGACTGGGGCCAACAATGAGCAGTTCTTC. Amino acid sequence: CASSPRDGPTGANNEQFF.

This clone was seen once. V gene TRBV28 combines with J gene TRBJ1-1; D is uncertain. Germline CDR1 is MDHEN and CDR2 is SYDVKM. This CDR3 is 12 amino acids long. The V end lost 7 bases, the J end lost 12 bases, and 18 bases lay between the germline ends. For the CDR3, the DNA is TGTGCCAGCACTCCGTCTGTTGGCGGGACTTTCTTT. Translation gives CASTPSVGGTFF.

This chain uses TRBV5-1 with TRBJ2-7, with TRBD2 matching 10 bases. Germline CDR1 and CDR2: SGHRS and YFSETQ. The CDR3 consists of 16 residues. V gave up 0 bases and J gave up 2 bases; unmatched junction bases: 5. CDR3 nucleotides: TGCGCCAGCAGCTTGGGCCCCAGCGGGAGGGCCTACGAGCAGTACTTC. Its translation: CASSLGPSGRAYEQYF.